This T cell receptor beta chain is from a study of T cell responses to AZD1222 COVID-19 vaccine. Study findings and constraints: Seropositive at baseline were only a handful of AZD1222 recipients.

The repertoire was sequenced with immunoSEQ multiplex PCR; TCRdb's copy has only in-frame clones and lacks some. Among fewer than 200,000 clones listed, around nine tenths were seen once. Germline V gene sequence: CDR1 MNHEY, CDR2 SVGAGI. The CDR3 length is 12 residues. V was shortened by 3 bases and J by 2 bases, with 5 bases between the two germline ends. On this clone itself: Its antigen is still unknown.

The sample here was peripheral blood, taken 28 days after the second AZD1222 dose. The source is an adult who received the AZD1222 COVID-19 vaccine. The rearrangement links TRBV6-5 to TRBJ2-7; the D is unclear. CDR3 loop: CASSYPPYEQYF. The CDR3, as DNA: TGTGCCAGCAGTTATCCCCCCTACGAGCAGTACTTC.